This passage covers 15 T cell receptor beta chains from one sample sequenced in a study of radiotherapy plus CTLA-4 blockade in lung cancer. This table comes from immunoSEQ multiplex PCR, and its TCRdb copy is limited to in-frame clones, with some not included. The profile covers more than 95,000 clones, with around 79% appearing a single time and around 3% taken by the ten largest. The sample here was peripheral blood, taken from a patient treated with radiotherapy plus ipilimumab. The receptor source for this set is a human donor with non-small cell lung cancer who had a partial response to radiotherapy plus ipilimumab. Some clones in this sample may be carry-over from other donors' samples.

The chain links TRBV7-9 to TRBJ2-1; perhaps D is TRBD1 or TRBD2 (6 bases each). Per germline, CDR1 SEHNR and CDR2 FQNEAQ (reference sequence). The CDR3 length is 17 residues. V dropped 5 bases and J dropped 6 bases, with 23 bases sitting between them. The CDR3 sequence: CASSLGGRRDPPNEQFF. The CDR3 DNA sequence: TGTGCCAGCAGCCTAGGGGGGAGGCGCGACCCCCCCAATGAGCAGTTCTTC.

In nucleotides, the CDR3 is TGTGCCAGCAGCCGCCCCCGGGGGAGAAACACCATATATTTT. Its translation: CASSRPRGRNTIYF. The chain employs TRBV7-2 and TRBJ1-3; possibly TRBD1 for D (5 bases). CDR1 SGHTA and CDR2 FQGNSA come from the germline V gene. V was pared by 5 bases and J by 5 bases, with 13 bases between. The CDR3 length is 14 residues.

V and J are TRBV5-1 and TRBJ2-2; TRBD1 is a possible D gene (6 bases). CDR1 SGHRS and CDR2 YFSETQ come from the germline V gene. V dropped 4 bases and J dropped 0 bases, with 7 bases sitting between them. The CDR3 has 14 residues. CDR3 region: CASSRDTNTGELFF. The CDR3 nucleotides read TGCGCCAGCAGCCGGGACACGAACACCGGGGAGCTGTTTTTT.

The chain's CDR3 is CATSKKIGGQGRGETQYF. CDR3 bases: TGTGCCACCAGCAAAAAGATTGGGGGACAGGGGCGGGGAGAGACCCAGTACTTC. The chain carries TRBV15 and TRBJ2-5, with TRBD1 matching over 10 bases. The CDR3 spans 18 residues. Germline loops: CDR1 LNHNV, CDR2 YYDKDF (reference sequence). J was trimmed by 4 bases and V by 4 bases; bases with no gene match: 15.

This clone was seen just once. The CDR3 loop is CASSSTDYGYTF. DNA of the CDR3: TGTGCCAGCAGCTCCACTGACTATGGCTACACCTTC. The chain joins TRBV11-2 to TRBJ1-2, with no clear D. The V gene lost 4 bases and the J gene lost 3 bases, with 6 bases spanning the gap. Germline loops: CDR1 SGHAT, CDR2 FQNNGV. The CDR3 contains 12 residues.

This clone was seen once. The chain joins TRBV4-2 to TRBJ2-1; D unclear. CDR3 size: 15 residues. Germline V gives CDR1 LGHNA, CDR2 YNFKEQ. Deletions cut 1 base from V and 6 bases from J, with 13 bases between. The CDR3 spells CASSQGMGHPNEQFF. The CDR3, as DNA: TGTGCCAGCAGCCAAGGGATGGGCCACCCCAATGAGCAGTTCTTC.

The chain uses TRBV11-2 and TRBJ2-2; weak D call: TRBD2 (6 bases). The V gene's germline CDR1 is SGHAT and CDR2 FQNNGV. The CDR3 totals 16 residues. Trimming left V 2 bases short and J 0 bases short, with 10 bases between. The CDR3 nucleotides read TGTGCCAGCAGCTTATCCGGGACTCCGAACACCGGGGAGCTGTTTTTT. As protein: CASSLSGTPNTGELFF.

The chain couples TRBV4-3 to TRBJ2-2, with 8 positions matching TRBD1. After removal of 4 bases from V and 5 bases from J, the junction contained 6 bases not matched to a gene. This CDR3 comprises 15 residues. The germline CDR1 and CDR2 sequences are LGHNA and YSLEER. The CDR3 here is CASSRRTGWTGELFF. Written as DNA, the CDR3 is TGCGCCAGCAGCCGCCGGACAGGGTGGACCGGGGAGCTGTTTTTT.

This clone occurred a few times. This same CDR3 is encoded by further DNA sequences in the sample. J is TRBJ1-2 and V is TRBV28; 8 bases are a match to TRBD1. The germline CDR1 and CDR2 sequences are MDHEN and SYDVKM. This CDR3 is 13 amino acids long. With V trimmed by 5 bases and J by 4 bases, 3 bases remained unmatched. CDR3 protein: CASSPDRVYGYTF. For the CDR3, the DNA is TGTGCCAGCAGTCCGGACAGGGTCTATGGCTACACCTTC.

The chain carries TRBV18 and TRBJ1-1; D perhaps matches TRBD1 (6 bases). The V end was cut by 3 bases, the J end by 4 bases, with 15 bases between. The CDR3 is 15 amino acids. The germline V gene encodes CDR1 KGHSH and CDR2 LQKENI. CDR3 region: CASSPETGLGTEAFF. CDR3 DNA sequence: TGTGCCAGCTCACCGGAAACAGGGTTGGGCACTGAAGCTTTCTTT.

The chain has TRBV2 and TRBJ2-1; D is possibly TRBD1 (5 bases). V was clipped by 10 bases and J by 2 bases, with 15 bases between them. Germline CDR1 reads SNHLY; CDR2 reads FYNNEI. The CDR3 runs 14 residues. CDR3 in amino acids: CATQGGTTYNEQFF. CDR3 coding DNA: TGTGCCACCCAGGGCGGTACTACCTACAATGAGCAGTTCTTC.

The gene calls are TRBV5-6 and TRBJ1-1, with D unresolved. V dropped 1 base and J dropped 0 bases, with 4 bases sitting between them. This CDR3 is built from 13 residues. CDR1 and CDR2 from the germline V gene are SGHDT and YYEEEE. The CDR3 region is CASSLTLNTEAFF. CDR3 nucleotide sequence: TGTGCCAGCAGCTTGACTTTGAACACTGAAGCTTTCTTT.

CDR3 coding DNA: TGTGCCAGCAGCTTAGAGTACGGGTCCTACGAGCAGTACTTC. Amino acids: CASSLEYGSYEQYF. V and J are TRBV7-8 and TRBJ2-7; unclear D gene. CDR1 is SGHVS and CDR2 is FQNEAQ in the germline V gene. The V end was cut by 1 base, the J end by 1 base, with 8 bases between. The CDR3 runs to 14 residues.

J is TRBJ1-2 and V is TRBV27, with D unclear. The CDR3 is 12 amino acids. Germline CDR1 is MNHEY and CDR2 is SMNVEV (reference sequence). Trimming stripped 6 bases from V and 6 bases from J, with 11 bases between. In DNA, the CDR3 is TGTGCCAGCAGGAGGGAAGGGAATGGCTACACCTTC. It translates to CASRREGNGYTF.

This clone was detected only once. This rearrangement joins TRBV7-5 to TRBJ1-6. TRBV7-5 has pseudogene status. The CDR3 spans 16 residues. The CDR3 protein is CVRSQSMGGGNSPLHF. The CDR3 DNA reads as TGTGTCAGAAGCCAAAGTATGGGAGGGGGGAATTCACCCCTCCACTTT.